Following are 24 T cell receptor beta chains from one sample sequenced in a study of blood T cell repertoires in COVID-19. TCRdb's copy holds only in-frame clones and misses some; the assay was immunoSEQ multiplex PCR. The repertoire has some 300,000 clones, about 87% of them found once; the top ten carry 6% to 8%. The sequenced material came from peripheral blood. Receptor source: a woman aged 50 to 65 with COVID-19, enrolled during active disease.

V gene TRBV5-4 combines with J gene TRBJ2-5; 11 bases match TRBD1. The V gene end was trimmed by 4 bases and the J gene end by 5 bases; junction bases not matched to a gene: 7. CDR3 size: 15 residues. From germline, CDR1 is SGHNT and CDR2 YYREEE (reference sequence). CDR3 in amino acids: CASSPGQGALETQYF. CDR3 nucleotides: TGTGCCAGCAGCCCAGGACAGGGGGCTCTTGAGACCCAGTACTTC.

This clone was observed once. The genes are TRBV15 and TRBJ2-3, with a tentative D call TRBD1 (5 bases). CDR1 LNHNV and CDR2 YYDKDF come from the germline V gene (reference sequence). The V gene lost 5 bases and the J gene lost 3 bases, with 15 bases spanning the gap. The CDR3 is made up of 15 amino acids. The CDR3 sequence: CATSGASDRTDTQYF. The CDR3 DNA reads TGTGCCACCAGCGGGGCATCGGATCGGACAGATACGCAGTATTTT.

Concerning this clone itself: Sequence at one end of the junction differs from germline and may be a read error. The gene calls are TRBV7-7 and TRBJ2-1, with 10 bases aligning to TRBD2. Germline CDR1 and CDR2: SSHAT and FNYEAQ (reference sequence). The CDR3 is 13 residues long. The CDR3 sequence: CASSLQREGEQFF. The CDR3 DNA follows: TGTGCTAGCAGCCTTCAGCGGGAGGGTGAGCAGTTCTTC.

The chain employs TRBV6-2 or TRBV6-3 and TRBJ2-2; maybe TRBD1 (6 bases). The germline V gene encodes CDR1 MNHEY and CDR2 SVGEGT. Trimming shortened V by 5 bases and J by 5 bases, and 9 bases separated the two germline ends. The CDR3 has 13 residues. CDR3 bases: TGTGCCAGCAGTCTACAGGGTACCGGGGAGCTGTTTTTT. It yields the protein CASSLQGTGELFF.

The chain joins TRBV11-3 to TRBJ1-1, with unresolved D. V lost 5 bases and J 3 bases, leaving 10 bases between the germline ends. Germline V gene lookup returns CDR1 SGHNT and CDR2 YENEEA. CDR3 length: 13 residues. DNA for the CDR3: TGTGCCAGCAGCCCACGGGGTTACACTGAAGCTTTCTTT. Translation gives CASSPRGYTEAFF.

The CDR3 DNA sequence: TGCGCCAGCAGCTTGGGGGGACTAGCGGGGCAAGAGACCCAGTACTTC. It encodes CASSLGGLAGQETQYF. This chain joins TRBV5-1 and TRBJ2-5, with 13 bases lining up with TRBD2. J was trimmed by 2 bases and V by 0 bases; bases with no gene match: 1. CDR3 length equals 16 residues. Germline values: CDR1 SGHRS, CDR2 YFSETQ.

V usage is TRBV27 and J usage is TRBJ1-2; D may be TRBD1 (5 bases). The germline V and J ends were trimmed by 0 bases and 4 bases, with 15 bases remaining between them. There are 16 residues in the CDR3. CDR1 and CDR2 from the germline V gene are MNHEY and SMNVEV (reference sequence). The CDR3 nucleotides are TGTGCCAGCAGTTTATCGATCTCCGGGGGGGGCTATGGCTACACCTTC. Protein: CASSLSISGGGYGYTF.

The CDR3 is CASSFTGQNTEAFF. The CDR3 DNA sequence: TGTGCCAGCAGCTTTACAGGGCAGAACACTGAAGCTTTCTTT. The chain recombines TRBV11-2 with TRBJ1-1; TRBD1 might be the D (6 bases). Germline V gene lookup returns CDR1 SGHAT and CDR2 FQNNGV. The ends were cut back, 3 bases at V and 1 base at J, with 9 bases in the middle. This CDR3 region has 14 residues.

The V call is TRBV6-6, the J call TRBJ2-3; D perhaps matches TRBD2 (6 bases). The V end lost 2 bases, the J end lost 6 bases, and 15 bases lay between the germline ends. Germline assignment: CDR1 MNHNY and CDR2 SVGAGI (reference sequence). The length of the CDR3 is 15 residues. The CDR3 region is CASSYTSTRQDTQYF. CDR3 sequence (DNA): TGTGCCAGCAGTTACACCTCGACTAGACAGGATACGCAGTATTTT.

The J gene is TRBJ2-5, the V gene TRBV12-5, with D possibly being TRBD2 (6 bases). This CDR3 comprises 16 residues. V gave up 4 bases and J gave up 1 base, with 16 bases separating them. CDR1 LGHNT and CDR2 FRNRAP come from the germline V gene. CDR3 nucleotide sequence: TGTGCTAGTGGTTCCTCTAGCGACGACTTCCAAGAGACCCAGTACTTC. This translates into CASGSSSDDFQETQYF.

The V call is TRBV9, the J call TRBJ1-4; D ambiguous. V lost 6 bases, J lost 5 bases, and 20 bases lay in between. CDR1 SGDLS and CDR2 YYNGEE come from the germline V gene. The CDR3 has 16 residues. As DNA, the CDR3 is TGTGCCAGCACCCCCGGTGATTTCGGTCGGAATGAAAAACTGTTTTTT. Its translation: CASTPGDFGRNEKLFF.

The chain has TRBV13 and TRBJ1-1, with a tentative D call TRBD1 (6 bases). This CDR3 has 18 residues. Deletions cut 4 bases from V and 0 bases from J, with 21 bases between. Germline CDR1 and CDR2: PRHDT and FYEKMQ (reference sequence). The CDR3 loop reads CASSSTAGTPRMNTEAFF. The CDR3 DNA follows: TGTGCCAGCAGCTCGACCGCCGGGACACCGAGAATGAACACTGAAGCTTTCTTT.

This clone was picked up one time. J is TRBJ1-6 and V is TRBV14; unclear D gene. V lost 3 bases, J lost 2 bases, and 5 bases lay in between. This CDR3 region has 14 residues. The V gene's germline CDR1 is SGHDN and CDR2 FVKESK. The CDR3 DNA sequence: TGTGCCAGCAGCCACACAGCCTATAATTCACCCCTCCACTTT. Amino acid sequence: CASSHTAYNSPLHF. The whole variable domain, filled in from reference TRBV14 and TRBJ1-6, reads EAGVTQFPSHSVIEKGQTVTLRCDPISGHDNLYWYRRVMGKEIKFLLHFVKESKQDESGMPNNRFLAERTGGTYSTLKVQPAELEDSGVYFCASSHTAYNSPLHFGNGTRLTVT.

The chain has TRBV15 and TRBJ2-2; D may be TRBD2 (5 bases). Germline CDR1 and CDR2: LNHNV and YYDKDF (reference sequence). The germline V and J ends were trimmed by 3 bases and 6 bases, with 14 bases remaining between them. The CDR3 extends over 15 amino acids. The CDR3 region has the DNA TGTGCCACCAGCAGTGCGGCCGCGGGCCCCGGGGAGCTGTTTTTT. Translation: CATSSAAAGPGELFF.

J is TRBJ1-5 and V is TRBV30; 9 bases map to TRBD1. Trimming removed 5 bases from V and 4 bases from J; junction bases left unmatched: 0. The CDR3 length is 12 residues. CDR1 is GTSNPN, CDR2 SVGIG, per germline (reference sequence). CDR3 protein: CAWGQGNQPQHF. In DNA, the CDR3 is TGTGCCTGGGGACAGGGGAATCAGCCCCAGCATTTT.

This rearrangement joins TRBV5-4 to TRBJ1-1; possibly TRBD1 for D (5 bases). The CDR3 consists of 14 residues. Trimming shortened V by 0 bases and J by 4 bases, and 10 bases separated the two germline ends. CDR1 is SGHNT and CDR2 is YYREEE in the germline V gene (reference sequence). The DNA for the CDR3 is TGTGCCAGCAGCTTGGTCGGGGGAGGCACTGAAGCTTTCTTT. Amino acid sequence: CASSLVGGGTEAFF.

The chain uses TRBV5-1 and TRBJ2-3, with TRBD2 identical over 10 bases. Trimming removed 6 bases from V and 2 bases from J; junction bases left unmatched: 9. Germline V gene data show CDR1 as SGHRS and CDR2 as YFSETQ. There are 16 residues in the CDR3. CDR3 DNA: TGCGCCAGCACACCGACTAGCGGGCCACCCACAGATACGCAGTATTTT. Protein sequence: CASTPTSGPPTDTQYF.

This rearrangement joins TRBV19 to TRBJ2-7, with a possible D match to TRBD1 (6 bases). CDR3 length equals 13 residues. Trimming stripped 3 bases from V and 2 bases from J, with 8 bases between. CDR1 and CDR2 (germline): LNHDA, SQIVND (reference sequence). For the CDR3, the DNA is TGTGCCAGTAGTATTAGGGGGACCTACGAGCAGTACTTC. Protein: CASSIRGTYEQYF.

V usage is TRBV5-1 and J usage is TRBJ2-7; TRBD1 matches at 10 bases. CDR3 length: 15 residues. J gave up 6 bases and V 5 bases, and 11 bases lay outside the gene matches. Germline V gene lookup returns CDR1 SGHRS and CDR2 YFSETQ. This CDR3 reads CASRPGTGATGEQYF. In DNA form, the CDR3 reads TGCGCCAGCAGGCCGGGGACAGGGGCTACGGGCGAGCAGTACTTC.

The chain carries TRBV6-6 and TRBJ2-5; weak D call: TRBD2 (6 bases). This CDR3 has 13 amino acids. Germline CDR1 and CDR2: MNHNY and SVGAGI (reference sequence). Trimming shortened V by 6 bases and J by 3 bases, and 11 bases separated the two germline ends. The CDR3 sequence is CASSRRLEETQYF. CDR3 DNA: TGTGCCAGCAGCCGACGACTAGAAGAGACCCAGTACTTC.

This clone has only a few counts. The V gene is TRBV19, the J gene TRBJ1-3; D call uncertain. The CDR3 has 15 amino acids. Germline CDR1 is LNHDA and CDR2 is SQIVND (reference sequence). Trimming took off 5 bases at V and 0 bases at J, with 11 bases between the two ends. The DNA of the CDR3 is TGTGCCAGTAGTCACGGACTCACCTCTGGAAACACCATATATTTT. Protein sequence: CASSHGLTSGNTIYF.

The rearrangement joins TRBV7-7 to TRBJ2-7, with 11 positions matching TRBD2. The ends lost 5 bases at V and 3 bases at J; junction bases unmatched: 9. Germline lookup yields CDR1 SSHAT and CDR2 FNYEAQ (reference sequence). This CDR3 is built from 16 residues. In DNA, the CDR3 is TGTGCCAGCAGCAAAGGCCCCACTAGCGGGAGCTACGAGCAGTACTTC. This codes for CASSKGPTSGSYEQYF.

The gene calls are TRBV4-3 and TRBJ2-1; 8 nucleotides match TRBD2. With V trimmed by 1 base and J by 4 bases, 12 bases remained unmatched. This CDR3 spans 18 amino acids. CDR1 and CDR2 from the germline V gene are LGHNA and YSLEER. This CDR3 is CASSQAAFAGGPYNEQFF. The CDR3 nucleotides are TGCGCCAGCAGCCAAGCCGCTTTTGCGGGAGGACCTTACAATGAGCAGTTCTTC.

V is TRBV6-5 and J is TRBJ2-7; TRBD1 agrees at 9 bases. Germline CDR1 and CDR2: MNHEY and SVGAGI. V dropped 6 bases and J dropped 4; count of bases not matched to a gene: 7. The CDR3 contains 14 residues. In nucleotides, the CDR3 is TGTGCCAGCAGCCCCGGAGGACAGGGGTACGAGCAGTACTTC. Translated, it gives CASSPGGQGYEQYF.